The text below deals with one T cell receptor beta chain. The same CDR3 also results from other DNA sequences found in this sample. Profiled with immunoSEQ multiplex PCR; TCRdb holds only in-frame clones, not every one. The profile shows 2 million to 2.5 million clones, more than 80% of them singletons. Germline values: CDR1 SGHRS, CDR2 YFSETQ. The ends were cut back, 4 bases at V and 3 bases at J, with 6 bases in the middle. CDR3 length: 12 residues. The record originates from a study of shared clonotypes between healthy human individuals. The rearrangement links TRBV5-1 to TRBJ2-3; no firm D call. Specimen: naive CD4+ T cells from PBMCs. Subset given: CD45RA+ positively selected. The sequence was collected from a man younger than 35 in good health. Some clones in this sample may be carry-over from other donors' samples. CDR3 bases: TGCGCCAGCAGCCCTCCAACAGATACGCAGTATTTT. Amino acid sequence: CASSPPTDTQYF. Full variable domain (remainder filled in from reference TRBV5-1 and TRBJ2-3): KAGVTQTPRYLIKTRGQQVTLSCSPISGHRSVSWYQQTPGQGLQFLFEYFSETQRNKGNFPGRFSGRQFSNSRSEMNVSTLELGDSALYLCASSPPTDTQYFGPGTRLTVL.